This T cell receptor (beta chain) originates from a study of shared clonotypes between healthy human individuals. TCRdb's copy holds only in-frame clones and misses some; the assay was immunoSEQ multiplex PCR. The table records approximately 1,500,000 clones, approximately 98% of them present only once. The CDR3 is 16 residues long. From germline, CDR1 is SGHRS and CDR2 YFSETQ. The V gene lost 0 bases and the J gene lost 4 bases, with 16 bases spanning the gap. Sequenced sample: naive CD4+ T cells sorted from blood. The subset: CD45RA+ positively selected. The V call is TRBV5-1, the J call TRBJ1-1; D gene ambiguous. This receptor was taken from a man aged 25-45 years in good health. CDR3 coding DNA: TGCGCCAGCAGCTTGGCCGGACTTTATTTGGGCACTGAAGCTTTCTTT. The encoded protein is CASSLAGLYLGTEAFF.